This TCR beta chain was obtained from a study of blood T cell repertoires in COVID-19. Here immunoSEQ multiplex PCR was the method, and the copy in TCRdb shows in-frame clones only, minus some. The table lists over 150,000 clones, approximately 84% of them singletons, with 8.3% in the top ten. After removal of 4 bases from V and 4 bases from J, the junction contained 5 bases not matched to a gene. This CDR3 has 14 amino acids. CDR1 is SGHRS, CDR2 YFSETQ, per germline. This chain connects TRBV5-1 to TRBJ1-1; 9 nucleotides match TRBD1. The TCR was taken from a woman aged 60-75 years with COVID-19, enrolled during active disease. The sequencing input was peripheral blood. The CDR3 nucleotides read TGCGCCAGCAGCCCATTGACAGGGGGCACTGAAGCTTTCTTT. It codes for CASSPLTGGTEAFF.